These 27 T cell receptor beta chains came from one sample sequenced in a study of blood T cells in healthy people across ages. Sample-barcoded 5' priming and a J-beta primer mix drove a second PCR of about 6 to 12 cycles. TCRdb reprocessed the 5' RACE reads via MiXCR and lists one record per CDR3 protein. This table has about 1.8 million distinct CDR3 sequences, around half appearing once. Sequenced input: blood. The source is a woman between 40 and 55 years old in good health.

This clonotype has a handful of counts. The J gene is TRBJ2-5, the V gene TRBV4-3; TRBD2 matches 8 bases. This CDR3 region has 19 residues. CDR1 is LGHNA and CDR2 is YSLEER in the germline V gene. V lost 0 bases to trimming and J lost 1 base; unmatched junction nucleotides: 13. The CDR3 DNA is TGCGCCAGCAGCCAAGAAGCTACTAATAGCGGGGAGTCCCAAGAGACCCAGTACTTC. Translating gives CASSQEATNSGESQETQYF.

This clonotype was seen a handful of times. CDR3 coding DNA: TGCAGCGTCCGAGTGGGCCCACAGGGGCAGTTCTTC. As protein: CSVRVGPQGQFF. The chain combines TRBV29-1 with TRBJ2-1; possible D gene TRBD1, 6 bases. The ends were cut back, 6 bases at V and 12 bases at J, with 18 bases in the middle. The CDR3 is made up of 12 amino acids. Per the germline V gene, CDR1 is SQVTM and CDR2 is ANQGSEA.

This clonotype was seen ten or more times. V usage is TRBV9 and J usage is TRBJ2-5, with D possibly being TRBD1 (6 bases). From germline, CDR1 is SGDLS and CDR2 YYNGEE. V lost 4 bases and J lost 3, with 10 bases in between. The length of the CDR3 is 13 residues. The CDR3 loop is CASSLRTEETQYF. CDR3 DNA sequence: TGTGCCAGCAGCTTAAGGACAGAAGAGACCCAGTACTTC.

CDR3 DNA sequence: TGTGCCAGCAGCTCCTTCTCGTTGAACACTGAAGCTTTCTTT. It encodes CASSSFSLNTEAFF. The V and J genes are TRBV7-8 and TRBJ1-1, with D unclear. The CDR3 runs 14 residues. Germline CDR1 is SGHVS and CDR2 is FQNEAQ. The germline V and J ends were trimmed by 4 bases and 0 bases, with 9 bases remaining between them.

CDR3 loop: CASSDLGASTDTQYF. For the CDR3, the DNA is TGTGCCAGCAGTGATCTGGGGGCTAGCACAGATACGCAGTATTTT. The rearrangement joins TRBV2 to TRBJ2-3; tentative D call: TRBD1 (6 bases). This CDR3 comprises 15 residues. Germline loops: CDR1 SNHLY, CDR2 FYNNEI. The V gene lost 3 bases and the J gene lost 0 bases, with 10 bases spanning the gap.

This clonotype was picked up many times. V usage is TRBV12-3 or TRBV12-4 and J usage is TRBJ1-2; 12 bases agree with TRBD1. The CDR3 loop spans 14 amino acids. The trim removed 6 bases at V and 6 bases at J, leaving 5 bases unmatched. CDR3 sequence: CASSPGTGGDGYTF. In nucleotides, the CDR3 is TGTGCCAGCAGCCCCGGGACAGGGGGCGATGGCTACACCTTC.

This clonotype has only one observation. One end of the junction varies from germline; a read error may be responsible. The rearrangement joins TRBV20-1 to TRBJ2-4; maybe TRBD2 (5 bases). CDR3 length: 12 residues. The germline gives CDR1 DFQATT, CDR2 SNEGSKA (reference sequence). CDR3 nucleotide sequence: TGCAGGGCTAGAGAACCGGGGAGCATTCAGTACTTC. This codes for CRAREPGSIQYF.

The V gene is TRBV28, the J gene TRBJ1-2; D is possibly TRBD1 (5 bases). This CDR3 has 16 amino acids. V dropped 8 bases and J dropped 4 bases, with 23 bases sitting between them. In germline, CDR1 is MDHEN, CDR2 SYDVKM. The DNA for the CDR3 is TGTGCCAGCTTAGAATTCCTGGACACTCGGATCTATGGCTACACCTTC. This gives the protein CASLEFLDTRIYGYTF.

The rearrangement joins TRBV20-1 to TRBJ2-4, with TRBD1 matching over 9 bases. TRBJ2-7 matches the DNA end more closely, so the J call is doubtful. The CDR3 loop spans 15 amino acids. The germline V gene encodes CDR1 DFQATT and CDR2 SNEGSKA (reference sequence). This CDR3 reads CSARGTGIYSYEQYF. CDR3 DNA: TGCAGTGCTAGGGGGACAGGGATCTATTCCTACGAGCAGTACTTC.

The chain recombines TRBV11-1 with TRBJ2-5; perhaps TRBD2 as D (6 bases). The V end was cut by 5 bases, the J end by 2 bases, with 21 bases between. From germline, CDR1 is SGHAT and CDR2 FQDESV (reference sequence). The CDR3 has 17 residues. The CDR3 DNA is TGTGCCAGCAGCATAAAGGGTTTTATCGGGGGACAAGAGACCCAGTACTTC. Residues: CASSIKGFIGGQETQYF.

The chain recombines TRBV4-1 with TRBJ1-1; tentatively, D is TRBD1 (5 bases). The CDR3 length is 17 residues. V gave up 2 bases and J gave up 0 bases, with 16 bases separating them. Germline assignment: CDR1 MGHRA and CDR2 YSYEKL. The CDR3 sequence is CASSQKPQVFMNTEAFF. As DNA, the CDR3 is TGCGCCAGCAGCCAAAAACCACAGGTCTTCATGAACACTGAAGCTTTCTTT.

Comments on this clonotype: An end of the junction differs from the germline gene, which may be a read error. The chain employs TRBV20-1 and TRBJ2-4; D is perhaps TRBD1 (6 bases). The J call may be wrong; the DNA end is better matched by TRBJ2-5. The CDR3 is 13 amino acids. Germline V gives CDR1 DFQATT, CDR2 SNEGSKA (reference sequence). Written as DNA, the CDR3 is TGCAGTGCTCCCTGGACAGTTCAAGGGACCCAGTACTTC. Translated, it gives CSAPWTVQGTQYF.

The rearrangement uses TRBV6-2 or TRBV6-3 and TRBJ2-7; TRBD1 is a possible D gene (5 bases). Germline V CDR1 and CDR2: MNHEY, SVGEGT. The CDR3 runs 11 residues. Trimming took 7 bases from V and 9 from J, leaving 13 bases between them. The CDR3 DNA follows: TGTGCCAGCAATCAGGGAATTGGGCAGTACTTC. Its translation: CASNQGIGQYF.

This clonotype was seen a single time. The rearrangement joins TRBV29-1 to TRBJ2-5; D may be TRBD2 (5 bases). The J call may be wrong; the DNA end is better matched by TRBJ2-7. Germline V lookup: CDR1 SQVTM, CDR2 ANQGSEA. The CDR3 runs to 12 residues. The CDR3 DNA follows: TGCAGCGTTAAATGGGGAGACTGCGAGCAGTACTTC. Its translation: CSVKWGDCEQYF.

This clonotype occurred a few times. The chain recombines TRBV20-1 with TRBJ2-7; D ambiguous. The germline V and J ends were trimmed by 8 bases and 2 bases, with 13 bases remaining between them. Germline V gives CDR1 DFQATT, CDR2 SNEGSKA (reference sequence). This CDR3 comprises 12 residues. The CDR3 DNA reads TGCAGTAAATTAGGCGACGCCTACGAGCAGTACTTC. This gives the protein CSKLGDAYEQYF.

This clonotype was detected a few times. The rearrangement links TRBV7-6 to TRBJ1-2; D remains ambiguous. Germline V lookup: CDR1 SGHVS, CDR2 FNYEAQ. Deletions cut 10 bases from V and 10 bases from J, with 22 bases between. The CDR3 length is 13 residues. CDR3 nucleotide sequence: TGTGCCACCGGACCTAGACAATCCGCGGCCTACACCTTC. As protein: CATGPRQSAAYTF. The whole variable domain, remainder taken from reference TRBV7-6 and TRBJ1-2, is GAGVSQSPRYKVTKRGQDVALRCDPISGHVSLYWYRQALGQGPEFLTYFNYEAQQDKSGLPNDRFSAERPEGSISTLTIQRTEQRDSAMYRCATGPRQSAAYTFGSGTRLTVV.

The chain uses TRBV24-1 and TRBJ2-5; 8 bases line up with TRBD2. This CDR3 region has 13 residues. V lost 4 bases, J lost 3 bases, and 0 bases stayed unmatched. Per germline, CDR1 KGHDR and CDR2 SFDVKD. The CDR3 region has the DNA TGTGCCACCAGTGAACTAGCGGAAGAGACCCAGTACTTC. Its translation: CATSELAEETQYF.

This clonotype was counted a few times. The chain is built from TRBV4-2 and TRBJ1-2; a weak D match, TRBD1 (6 bases). V was cut by 0 bases and J by 7 bases, with 12 bases left in between. The CDR3 is 14 residues long. Germline V gene lookup returns CDR1 LGHNA and CDR2 YNFKEQ. The CDR3 loop is CASSQEATGSGYTF. The CDR3, as DNA: TGTGCCAGCAGCCAAGAAGCCACAGGGTCTGGCTACACCTTC.

The chain employs TRBV6-1 and TRBJ2-5; weak D call: TRBD2 (5 bases). CDR1 MNHNS and CDR2 SASEGT come from the germline V gene. V was shortened by 8 bases and J by 4 bases, with 26 bases between the two germline ends. The CDR3 spans 17 residues. In DNA, the CDR3 is TGTGCCAGCCGCCCCGGGGAAACATTGGGCGGAATAGAGACCCAGTACTTC. This sequence encodes CASRPGETLGGIETQYF.

The V gene is TRBV28, the J gene TRBJ2-5; TRBD2 agrees at 8 bases. The J call may be wrong; the DNA end is better matched by TRBJ2-7. The germline CDR1 and CDR2 sequences are MDHEN and SYDVKM. The CDR3 covers 14 residues. For the CDR3, the DNA is TGTGCCAGCAGACCGCGGGGGGCAGGGCACGAGCAGTACTTC. It yields the protein CASRPRGAGHEQYF.

The rearrangement links TRBV21-1 to TRBJ1-2; the table's D call, TRBD1, has no DNA check behind it. TRBV21-1 is deemed a pseudogene. The CDR3 loop spans 14 amino acids. The CDR3 sequence: CASSKEAGNYGYTF. In DNA, the CDR3 is TGTGCCAGCAGCAAAGAGGCAGGGAACTATGGCTACACCTTC.

The rearrangement joins TRBV20-1 to TRBJ2-1; D unclear. The CDR3 covers 13 residues. The V gene's germline CDR1 is DFQATT and CDR2 SNEGSKA (reference sequence). The V end lost 0 bases, the J end lost 5 bases, and 8 bases lay between the germline ends. CDR3 bases: TGCAGTGCTAGAGATGTCAGTAACAATGAGCAGTTCTTC. Translating gives CSARDVSNNEQFF.

To note about this clonotype: One end of the junction does not line up with germline, which may come from a read error. This sequence joins TRBV3-1 and TRBJ2-3; D might be TRBD1 (5 bases). The germline gives CDR1 LGHDT, CDR2 YNNKEL (reference sequence). This CDR3 spans 15 amino acids. CDR3: CASSQVFQGTDMQYF. CDR3 DNA: TGTGCCAGCAGCCAAGTATTTCAGGGCACAGATATGCAGTATTTT.

Note on this clonotype: Given a much more abundant clone one base away, this may be a read error. The chain links TRBV7-9 to TRBJ2-1; a weak D match, TRBD1 (6 bases). The CDR3 has 14 amino acids. The V gene's germline CDR1 is SEHNR and CDR2 FQNEAQ (reference sequence). With 4 bases removed from V and 4 bases from J, the gap between germline ends came to 11 bases. The DNA for the CDR3 is TGTGCCAGCAGCTCCCGGGACATGTACAATGAGCAGTTCTTC. Encoded protein: CASSSRDMYNEQFF.

Comments on this clonotype: A much larger clonotype is one base distant, so this may be a read error. This sequence joins TRBV24-1 and TRBJ2-1; D remains unclear. The length of the CDR3 is 13 residues. Germline CDR1 KGHDR, CDR2 SFDVKD. Trimming took off 3 bases at V and 9 bases at J, with 11 bases between the two ends. This CDR3 is CATSDPPVGEQFF. The DNA for the CDR3 is TGTGCCACCAGTGATCCCCCAGTGGGTGAGCAGTTCTTC.

The gene calls are TRBV2 and TRBJ2-1; D not resolved. CDR1 SNHLY and CDR2 FYNNEI come from the germline V gene. V dropped 11 bases and J dropped 9 bases, with 14 bases sitting between them. There are 11 residues in the CDR3. The chain's CDR3 is CACRSYLEQFF. CDR3 nucleotide sequence: TGTGCCTGCCGTTCATATCTTGAGCAGTTCTTC.

The chain links TRBV20-1 to TRBJ2-7; TRBD2 aligns across 7 bases. J gave up 9 bases and V 6 bases, and 17 bases lay outside the gene matches. From germline, CDR1 is DFQATT and CDR2 SNEGSKA (reference sequence). CDR3 length: 14 residues. CDR3 DNA: TGCAGTGCCCCCCTGAGGGACTATCTAAAGGGGCAGTACTTC. Translation: CSAPLRDYLKGQYF.